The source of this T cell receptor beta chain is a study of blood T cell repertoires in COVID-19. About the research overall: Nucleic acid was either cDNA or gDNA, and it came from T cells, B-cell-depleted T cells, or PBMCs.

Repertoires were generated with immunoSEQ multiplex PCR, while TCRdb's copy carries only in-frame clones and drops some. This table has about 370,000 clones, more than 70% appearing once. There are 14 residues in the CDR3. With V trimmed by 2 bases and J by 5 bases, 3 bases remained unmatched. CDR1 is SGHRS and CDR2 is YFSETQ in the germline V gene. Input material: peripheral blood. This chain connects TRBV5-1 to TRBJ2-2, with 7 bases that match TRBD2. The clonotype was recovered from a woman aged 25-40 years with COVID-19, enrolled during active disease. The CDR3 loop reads CASSLVSGTGELFF. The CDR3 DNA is TGCGCCAGCAGCTTAGTTAGCGGGACCGGGGAGCTGTTTTTT. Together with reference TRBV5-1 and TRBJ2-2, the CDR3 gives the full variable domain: KAGVTQTPRYLIKTRGQQVTLSCSPISGHRSVSWYQQTPGQGLQFLFEYFSETQRNKGNFPGRFSGRQFSNSRSEMNVSTLELGDSALYLCASSLVSGTGELFFGEGSRLTVL.